The present entry profiles one T cell receptor (beta chain) with its context. The target antigen is unknown. Tagging with unique molecular identifiers was a feature of the TCR beta cDNA libraries. TCRdb recomputed calls from the PCR reads with MiXCR, one row per CDR3 protein. The sample records roughly 160,000 distinct CDR3 sequences, around 36% being singletons. The source of the sample is a study of post-analysis software for immune sequencing data. General study findings and limits: Strong co-clustering by F measure linked samples that shared a preparation batch.

This clonotype was sampled from a girl under 18 with multiple sclerosis. The specimen was blood, collected after autologous hematopoietic stem cell transplantation.

CDR3 bases: TGCAGTGCTAGCACCGGGAGCGGTCAGCCCCAGCATTTT. Its protein is CSASTGSGQPQHF. The V call is TRBV20-1, the J call TRBJ1-5; D unresolved. Germline-derived CDR1 and CDR2 are DFQATT and SNEGSKA (reference sequence). CDR3 size: 13 residues. V was shortened by 3 bases and J by 6 bases, with 12 bases between the two germline ends.